This T cell receptor (beta chain) derives from a study of T cells after yellow fever vaccination. Study details: Some fractions had low cell numbers, and these were prepared with SMART-Seq v4 Ultra Low Input.

Study-wide findings and caveats: Most primary-vaccination clones reappeared after the booster (about 95% CD4, roughly 90% CD8). Contaminants from the bulk population, in the form of abundant clonotypes, could be found in FACS-sorted repertoires.

Of note for this clonotype: Its target is not known.

Between the trimmed V and J ends, which lost 2 bases and 6 bases, there was a span of 8 bases. CDR3 size: 12 residues. CDR1 and CDR2 (germline): SGHVS, FQNEAQ. Conversion of TCR transcripts into cDNA relied on 5'RACE template switching, which added a universal primer site and UMIs. TCRdb reprocessed the 5' RACE reads with MiXCR, giving one entry per CDR3 protein. The table lists over 150,000 distinct CDR3 sequences, approximately 6.7% of them singletons, with about 2.5% in the top ten. The input for sequencing was CD4+ T cells sorted from PBMCs, taken 5 days after the first yellow fever vaccination. This receptor was obtained from a man in his late teens or twenties who received the YFV17D yellow fever vaccine. The rearrangement links TRBV7-8 to TRBJ2-7; D remains unclear. The CDR3 sequence: CASSLRAGEQYF. The CDR3 DNA sequence: TGTGCCAGCAGCTTAAGGGCCGGCGAGCAGTACTTC.